This TCR beta chain emerged from a study of blood T cell repertoires in COVID-19 (dated by TCRdb to about 2020). At the level of the whole study: Collaborator samples came from the United States, Italy and Spain and covered acute and convalescent phases of COVID-19. The prospective study material was composed of cDNA or gDNA derived from T cells, B-cell-depleted T cells, or PBMCs. Deeply sampled blood TCRbeta repertoires from subjects exposed to, actively infected with, or recovered from COVID-19 were included in the dataset. The repertoires were made available in a free public database intended to serve as a resource for research on the immune response to SARS-CoV-2. Samples were obtained from the ongoing ImmuneRACE study (first 160 participants) and from roughly 1,300 subjects provided by 6 global collaborators. Nearly every sample came with metadata listing a de-identified subject ID, COVID-19 status, age in years and sex. HLA class I and class II types, where available, came from metadata supplied by the sample provider rather than from assay-based typing. Study-level results and caveats: How much clinical and demographic metadata was included differed by source and by participant, and the metadata was provided uncurated.

Points on this clone: Its target antigen remains unknown. No much larger clonotype is one base removed from it; base qualities were not supplied.

TCRbeta CDR3 regions were amplified from genomic DNA by means of the immunoSEQ Assay, a bias-controlled multiplex PCR. The source study handled its data this way. The number of nucleated cells in each sample was estimated by amplification of reference gene primers within the assay. To quantify the absolute abundance of each unique TCRbeta CDR3 rearrangement, sequence reads were collapsed and filtered. For each sample, productive Simpson clonality was calculated as the square root of Simpson's diversity index over productive rearrangements. This is the immuneACCESS table as TCRdb keeps it, with only in-frame sequences that have V and J called. A part of the clones is gone; compared with another copy, unresolved V genes explain less than half, and the rest is unexplained. That table supplies the V and J calls and clone size; D and trimming were determined from the DNA. Recorded for this sample are 65,000 to 90,000 clones; approximately 80% of them occurred a single time. The ten most abundant clones make up approximately 4.4% of the sample.

Whole blood was collected in K2EDTA tubes by collaborating institutions according to the institutions' own protocols. For TCRbeta analysis, collaborators shipped samples as frozen whole blood, isolated PBMCs, or DNA extracted from either of those sample types. Sequenced material: peripheral blood. The clonotype originates from a woman older than 75 with active or convalescent COVID-19.

The nucleotide sequence is TGTGCCAGCTCACCATGGCAGGGCAATTACACAGATACGCAGTATTTT. This translates into CASSPWQGNYTDTQYF. The chain employs TRBV18 and TRBJ2-3; TRBD1 is a possible D gene, resting on 5 matching bases. From the cysteine up to the phenylalanine, the CDR3 has a length of 16 residues. Only the CDR3 DNA stays, 48 bases, in frame from base 1. For CDR1 and CDR2, the germline V gene lists KGHSH and LQKENI. A distance of 14 bases separates the germline ends of V and J, which lose 2 bases and 2 bases respectively.